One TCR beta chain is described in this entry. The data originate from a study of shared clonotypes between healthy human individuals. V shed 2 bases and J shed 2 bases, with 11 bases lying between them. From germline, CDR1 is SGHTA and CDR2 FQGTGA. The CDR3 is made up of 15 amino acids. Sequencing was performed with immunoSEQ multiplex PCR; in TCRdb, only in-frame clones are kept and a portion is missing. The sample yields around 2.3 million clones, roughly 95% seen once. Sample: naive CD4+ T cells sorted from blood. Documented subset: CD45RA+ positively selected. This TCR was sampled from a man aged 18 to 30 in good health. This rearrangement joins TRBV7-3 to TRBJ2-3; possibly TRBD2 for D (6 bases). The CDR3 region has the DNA TGTGCCAGCAGCTTACTGGGAGGTCCCACAGATACGCAGTATTTT. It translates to CASSLLGGPTDTQYF. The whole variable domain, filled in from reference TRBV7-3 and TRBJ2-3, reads GAGVSQTPSNKVTEKGKYVELRCDPISGHTALYWYRQSLGQGPEFLIYFQGTGAADDSGLPNDRFFAVRPEGSVSTLKIQRTERGDSAVYLCASSLLGGPTDTQYFGPGTRLTVL.